This T cell receptor (beta chain) was found in a study of T cell responses to AZD1222 COVID-19 vaccine. Study-wide findings and caveats: With two AZD1222 doses given, Spike-specific TCR breadth and depth both rose. Sampled repertoires all dated from after the peak T cell response. The span of vaccine-associated CD4 TCRs extended across spike, with dominance at 160-218 and 743-854.

On this clone itself: Antigen: not known.

Germline trimming cut 2 bases from V and 6 bases from J; bases unmatched to any gene: 5. Germline V gene sequence: CDR1 MNHEY, CDR2 SMNVEV (reference sequence). The CDR3 has 14 amino acids. TCRdb's table, derived via immunoSEQ multiplex PCR, lists solely in-frame clones and lacks some. Of around 99,000 clones in the sample, about 92% are singletons; the top ten hold approximately 11%. The sample was peripheral blood, taken on day 0 of AZD1222 vaccination. The sequence came from an adult in good health. This chain links TRBV27 with TRBJ2-7; 9 bases agree with TRBD2. Here the CDR3 reads CASSLSSGGAEQYF. CDR3 sequence (DNA): TGTGCCAGCAGTTTAAGTAGCGGGGGTGCCGAGCAGTACTTC.